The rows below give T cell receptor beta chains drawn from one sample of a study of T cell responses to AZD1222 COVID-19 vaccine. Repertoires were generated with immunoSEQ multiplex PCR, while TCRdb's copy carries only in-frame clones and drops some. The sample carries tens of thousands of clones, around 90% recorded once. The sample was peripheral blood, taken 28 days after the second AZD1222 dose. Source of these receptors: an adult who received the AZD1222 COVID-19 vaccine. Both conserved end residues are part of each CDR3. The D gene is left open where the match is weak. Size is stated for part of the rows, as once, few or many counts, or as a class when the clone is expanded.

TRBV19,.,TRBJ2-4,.,CASSTERTTPNIQYF,TGTGCCAGTAGTACCGAACGTACAACCCCGAACATTCAGTACTTC
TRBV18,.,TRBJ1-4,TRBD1,CASSPGTANEKLFF,TGTGCCAGCTCACCCGGGACAGCTAATGAAAAACTGTTTTTT
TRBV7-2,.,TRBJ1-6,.,CASSLSNSPLHF,TGTGCCAGCAGCTTGAGTAATTCACCCCTCCACTTT
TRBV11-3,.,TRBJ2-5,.,CASSLGGVAETQYF,TGTGCCAGCAGCTTAGGTGGGGTAGCAGAGACCCAGTACTTC
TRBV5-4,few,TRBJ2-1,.,CASSLTNEQFF,TGTGCCAGCAGCTTGACAAATGAGCAGTTCTTC
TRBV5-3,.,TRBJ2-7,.,CARSLTPGTYEQYF,TGTGCCAGAAGCTTAACCCCCGGGACCTACGAGCAGTACTTC
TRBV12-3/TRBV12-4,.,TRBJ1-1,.,CASSQPQGRAFF,TGTGCCAGCAGTCAACCACAGGGTCGAGCTTTCTTT
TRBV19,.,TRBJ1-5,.,CASSISHIGGGSHQPQHF,TGTGCCAGTAGTATCTCCCATATAGGAGGAGGATCGCACCAGCCCCAGCATTTT
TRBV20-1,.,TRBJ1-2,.,CSAKPYGYTF,TGCAGTGCCAAACCTTATGGCTACACCTTC
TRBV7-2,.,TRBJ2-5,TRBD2,CASSFSGGRETQYF,TGTGCCAGCAGCTTTTCGGGGGGGCGGGAGACCCAGTACTTC
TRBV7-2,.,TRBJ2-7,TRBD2,CASSPQGRLAGNYEQYF,TGTGCCAGCAGCCCGCAGGGCCGACTAGCGGGGAACTACGAGCAGTACTTC
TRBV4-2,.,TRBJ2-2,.,CASSQVQGAKAPNTGELFF,TGTGCCAGCAGCCAAGTTCAAGGGGCCAAAGCTCCGAACACCGGGGAGCTGTTTTTT
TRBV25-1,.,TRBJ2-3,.,CASSPGGGGTDTQYF,TGTGCCAGCAGCCCAGGGGGGGGAGGCACAGATACGCAGTATTTT
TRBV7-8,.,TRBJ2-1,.,CASSLGRTYSYNEQFF,TGTGCCAGCAGCTTAGGAAGGACCTACTCCTACAATGAGCAGTTCTTC
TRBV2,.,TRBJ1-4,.,CASTPQGAPNEKLFF,TGTGCCAGCACCCCCCAAGGGGCGCCTAATGAAAAACTGTTTTTT
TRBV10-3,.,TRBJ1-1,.,CAISEQGRSNTEAFF,TGTGCCATCAGTGAGCAGGGTCGATCGAACACTGAAGCTTTCTTT
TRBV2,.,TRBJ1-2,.,CASTKRGQGEGYTF,TGTGCCAGCACCAAGCGGGGTCAGGGTGAAGGCTACACCTTC
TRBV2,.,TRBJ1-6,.,CASSELYNSPLHF,TGTGCCAGCAGTGAACTTTATAATTCACCCCTCCACTTT
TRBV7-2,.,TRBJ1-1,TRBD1,CASSLHRGGGNTEAFF,TGTGCCAGCAGCTTGCACAGGGGTGGGGGGAACACTGAAGCTTTCTTT
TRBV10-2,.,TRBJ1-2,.,CATSSGKGGYGYTF,TGCGCCACTTCCTCAGGGAAAGGCGGCTATGGCTACACCTTC
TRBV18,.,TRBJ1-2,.,CASSSWGASGYTF,TGTGCCAGCTCAAGTTGGGGGGCATCGGGCTACACCTTC
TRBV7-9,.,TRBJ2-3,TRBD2,CASSLVGGITDTQYF,TGTGCCAGCAGCTTAGTCGGGGGGATCACAGATACGCAGTATTTT
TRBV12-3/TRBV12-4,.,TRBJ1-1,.,CATGPKDTEAFF,TGTGCCACAGGACCGAAAGACACTGAAGCTTTCTTT
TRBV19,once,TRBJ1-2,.,CASSTTVDLGYTF,TGTGCCAGTAGTACGACCGTGGACCTTGGCTACACCTTC
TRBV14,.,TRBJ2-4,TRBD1,CASSQTRGQAKKGLAKNIQYF,TGTGCCAGCAGCCAAACCAGGGGACAGGCCAAGAAAGGACTAGCCAAAAACATTCAGTACTTC
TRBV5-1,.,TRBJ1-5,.,CASSLGAGGDQPQHF,TGCGCCAGCAGCTTGGGGGCGGGCGGGGATCAGCCCCAGCATTTT
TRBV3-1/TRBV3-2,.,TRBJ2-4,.,CASSLGQREAKNIQYF,TGTGCCAGCAGCCTAGGACAGCGGGAAGCCAAAAACATTCAGTACTTC
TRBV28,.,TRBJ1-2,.,CASTPRRRLSYGYTF,TGTGCCAGCACCCCGAGGAGGCGGCTCTCCTATGGCTACACCTTC
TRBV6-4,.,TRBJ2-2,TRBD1,CASRGQGYTGELFF,TGTGCCAGCAGGGGACAGGGGTACACCGGGGAGCTGTTTTTT
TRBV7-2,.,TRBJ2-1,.,CASSLLVHQYNEQFF,TGTGCCAGCAGCCTATTGGTGCATCAGTACAATGAGCAGTTCTTC